This T cell receptor beta chain is drawn from a study of control samples from healthy donors and cancer patients. Data came from immunoSEQ multiplex PCR; TCRdb stores just in-frame clones and leaves some out. The data show under 300,000 clones, approximately 80% seen once. The CDR3 spans 15 residues. Germline loops: CDR1 ENHRY, CDR2 SYGVKD. The V and J ends lost 8 bases and 3 bases respectively, with 17 bases between them. The sequencing sample was made of PBMCs. The receptor comes from a woman aged 60 to 75 with lung cancer. V gene TRBV10-3 combines with J gene TRBJ2-4, with a weak D call TRBD2 (6 bases). The CDR3 region is CAIGLGGSGKNIQYF. The CDR3 nucleotides read TGTGCCATCGGGCTAGGAGGGTCGGGCAAAAACATTCAGTACTTC.